This T cell receptor (beta chain) was identified during a study of cytomegalovirus exposure and HLA in healthy donors. Remarks on this clone: Its target is not known.

It was with 60 Vbeta and 13 Jbeta primers that the PCR ran. Repertoires were generated with immunoSEQ multiplex PCR, while TCRdb's copy carries only in-frame clones and drops some. The sample yields 250,000 to 350,000 clones, roughly 90% seen once. Per the germline V gene, CDR1 is SNHLY and CDR2 is FYNNEI. This CDR3 has 15 residues. Trimming at V came to 9 bases and at J to 4 bases, leaving 8 bases not matched to a gene. The study's findings and limits: Several of the most significant clusters were apparently associated with common viral pathogens in a later analysis. A likely sequencing artifact accounted for one observed cluster of highly shared sequence variants. Presence/absence analyses assumed roughly uniform sequencing depth across donors, which may not hold. CMV serostatus alone was available as immune exposure information.

This rearrangement joins TRBV2 to TRBJ2-1, with TRBD2 matching 11 bases. The sample consisted of PBMCs. The sequence was collected from a man aged 40-50 years in good health and CMV-seropositive. The CDR3 region has the DNA TGTGCCAGAGGTACTAGCGGGAGTACTTACAATGAGCAGTTCTTC. Residues: CARGTSGSTYNEQFF.